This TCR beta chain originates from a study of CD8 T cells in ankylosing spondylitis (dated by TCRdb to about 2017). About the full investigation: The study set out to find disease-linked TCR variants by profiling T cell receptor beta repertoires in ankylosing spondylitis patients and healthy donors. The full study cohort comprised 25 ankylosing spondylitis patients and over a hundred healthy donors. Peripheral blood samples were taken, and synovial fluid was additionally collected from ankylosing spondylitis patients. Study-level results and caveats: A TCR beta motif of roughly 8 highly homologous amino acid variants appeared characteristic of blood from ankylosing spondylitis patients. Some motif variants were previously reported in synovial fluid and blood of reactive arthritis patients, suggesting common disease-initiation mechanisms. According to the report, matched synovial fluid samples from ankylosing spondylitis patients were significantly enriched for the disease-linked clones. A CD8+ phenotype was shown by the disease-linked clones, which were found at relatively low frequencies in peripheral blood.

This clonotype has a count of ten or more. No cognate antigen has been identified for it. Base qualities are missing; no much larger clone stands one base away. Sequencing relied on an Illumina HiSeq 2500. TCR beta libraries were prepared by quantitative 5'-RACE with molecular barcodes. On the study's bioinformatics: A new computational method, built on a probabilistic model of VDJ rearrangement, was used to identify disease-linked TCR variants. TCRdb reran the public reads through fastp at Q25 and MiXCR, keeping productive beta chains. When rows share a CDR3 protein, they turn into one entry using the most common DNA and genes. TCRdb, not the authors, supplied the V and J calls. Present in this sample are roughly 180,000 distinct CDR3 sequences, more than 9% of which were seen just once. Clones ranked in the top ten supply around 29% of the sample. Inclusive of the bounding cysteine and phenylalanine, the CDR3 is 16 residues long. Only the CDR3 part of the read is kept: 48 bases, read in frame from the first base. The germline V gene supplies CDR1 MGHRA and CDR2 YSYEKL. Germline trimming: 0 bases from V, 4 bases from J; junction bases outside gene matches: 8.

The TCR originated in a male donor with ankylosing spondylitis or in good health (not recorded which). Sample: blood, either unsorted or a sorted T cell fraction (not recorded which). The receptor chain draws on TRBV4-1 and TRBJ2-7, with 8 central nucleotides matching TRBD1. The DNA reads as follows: TGCGCCAGCAGCCAAGATAGGGCGACAGGGGTATACGAGCAGTACTTC. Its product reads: CASSQDRATGVYEQYF.